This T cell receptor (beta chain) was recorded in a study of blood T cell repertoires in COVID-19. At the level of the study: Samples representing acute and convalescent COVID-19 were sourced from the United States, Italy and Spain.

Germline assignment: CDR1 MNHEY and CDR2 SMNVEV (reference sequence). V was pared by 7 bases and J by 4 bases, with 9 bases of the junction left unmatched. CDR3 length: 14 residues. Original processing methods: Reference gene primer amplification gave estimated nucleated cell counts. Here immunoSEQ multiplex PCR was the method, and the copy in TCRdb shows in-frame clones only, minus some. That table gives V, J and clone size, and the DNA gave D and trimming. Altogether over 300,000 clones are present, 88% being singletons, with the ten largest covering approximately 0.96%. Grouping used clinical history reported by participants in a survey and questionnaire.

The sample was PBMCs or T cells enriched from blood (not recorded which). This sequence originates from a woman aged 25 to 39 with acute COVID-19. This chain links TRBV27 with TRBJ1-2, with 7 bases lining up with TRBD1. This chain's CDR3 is CASTQGRGVYGYTF. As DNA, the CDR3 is TGTGCCAGCACCCAGGGCAGGGGGGTCTATGGCTACACCTTC.